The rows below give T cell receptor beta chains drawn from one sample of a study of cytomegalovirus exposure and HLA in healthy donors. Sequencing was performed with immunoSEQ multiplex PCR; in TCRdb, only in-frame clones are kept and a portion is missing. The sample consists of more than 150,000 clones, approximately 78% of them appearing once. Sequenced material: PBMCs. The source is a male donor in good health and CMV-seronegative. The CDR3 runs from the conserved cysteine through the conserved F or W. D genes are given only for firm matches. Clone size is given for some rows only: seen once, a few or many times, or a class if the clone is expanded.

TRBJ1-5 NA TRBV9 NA TGTGCCAGCAGCCCAGCGGTGGGGCAGCCCCAGCATTTT CASSPAVGQPQHF
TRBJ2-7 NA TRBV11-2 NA TGTGCCAGCAGCGAGAACAGGAATTCCTACGAGCAGTACTTC CASSENRNSYEQYF
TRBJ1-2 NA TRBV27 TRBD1 TGTGCCAGCAGTTTAATGACAGGGGCGGATGGCTACACCTTC CASSLMTGADGYTF
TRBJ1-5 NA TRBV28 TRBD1 TGTGCCAGCAATCCCGGGACAGGGGGCAATCAGCCCCAGCATTTT CASNPGTGGNQPQHF
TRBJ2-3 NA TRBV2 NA TGTGCCAGCAGCCCAGAACAGGGAGATACGCAGTATTTT CASSPEQGDTQYF
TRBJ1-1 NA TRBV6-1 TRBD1 TGTGCCAGCATTACAGGGGCCAGGAACACTGAAGCTTTCTTT CASITGARNTEAFF
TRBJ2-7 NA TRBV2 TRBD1 TGTGCCAGCAGTGAATTAGGACAGGGGAGAAGCGAGCAGTACTTC CASSELGQGRSEQYF
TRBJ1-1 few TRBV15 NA TGTGCCACCAGCAGGGGGCGCGAGGCTGAAGCTTTCTTT CATSRGREAEAFF
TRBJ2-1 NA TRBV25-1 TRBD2 TGTGCCAGCGCCGGGGGGTTTTACAATGAGCAGTTCTTC CASAGGFYNEQFF
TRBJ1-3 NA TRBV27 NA TGTGCCAGCAGTTTAAACCCCCTAACCTCTGGAAACACCATATATTTT CASSLNPLTSGNTIYF
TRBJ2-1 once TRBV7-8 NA TGTGCCAGCAGCCTCCGACTTTACAATGAGCAGTTCTTC CASSLRLYNEQFF
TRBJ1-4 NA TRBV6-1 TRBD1 TGTGCCAGCAGTGAATTAGTGGGACAGGGGACAACTAATGAAAAACTGTTTTTT CASSELVGQGTTNEKLFF
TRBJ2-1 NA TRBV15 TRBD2 TGTGCCACTTTGACTAGCGGCGGCAATGAGCAGTTCTTC CATLTSGGNEQFF
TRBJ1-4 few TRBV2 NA TGTGCCAGCAGGAACAGCTTACTAGGTGAAAAACTGTTTTTT CASRNSLLGEKLFF
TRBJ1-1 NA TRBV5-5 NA TGTGCCAGCGATGCGGGGGGAAACACTGAAGCTTTCTTT CASDAGGNTEAFF
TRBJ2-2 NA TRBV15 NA TGTGCCACCAGCAGAGATGTTGGGCGGGTGGGGACCGGGGAGCTGTTTTTT CATSRDVGRVGTGELFF
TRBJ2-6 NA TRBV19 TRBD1 TGTGCCAGTAGTTCACAGGGGGCGCCGAGCTCTGGGGCCAACGTCCTGACTTTC CASSSQGAPSSGANVLTF
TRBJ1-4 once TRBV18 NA TGTGCCAGCTCACCACTAGGCAGGGGTGAACTGTTTTTT CASSPLGRGELFF
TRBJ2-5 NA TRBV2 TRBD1 TGTGCCAGCAGGGGGACAGGGGAAGAGACCCAGTACTTC CASRGTGEETQYF